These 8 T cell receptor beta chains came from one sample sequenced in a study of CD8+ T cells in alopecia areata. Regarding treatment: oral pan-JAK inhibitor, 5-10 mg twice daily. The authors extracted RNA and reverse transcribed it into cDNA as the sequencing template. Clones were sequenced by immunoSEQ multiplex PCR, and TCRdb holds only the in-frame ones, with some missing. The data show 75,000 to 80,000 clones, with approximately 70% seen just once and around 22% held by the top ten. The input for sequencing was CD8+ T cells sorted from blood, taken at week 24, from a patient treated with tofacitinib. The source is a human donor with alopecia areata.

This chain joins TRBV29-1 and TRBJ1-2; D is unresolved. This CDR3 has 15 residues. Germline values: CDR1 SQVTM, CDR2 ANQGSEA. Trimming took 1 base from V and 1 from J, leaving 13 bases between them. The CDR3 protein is CSVEGAVSFNYGYTF. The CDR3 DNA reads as TGCAGCGTTGAAGGGGCAGTCTCCTTTAACTATGGCTACACCTTC.

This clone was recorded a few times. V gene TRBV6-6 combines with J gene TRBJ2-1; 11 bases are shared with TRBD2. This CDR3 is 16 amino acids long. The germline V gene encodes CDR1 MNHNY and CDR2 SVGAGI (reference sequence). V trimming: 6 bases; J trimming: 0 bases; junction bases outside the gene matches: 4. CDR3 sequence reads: CASSTSGGPSYNEQFF. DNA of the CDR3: TGTGCCAGCAGCACTAGCGGGGGACCCTCCTACAATGAGCAGTTCTTC.

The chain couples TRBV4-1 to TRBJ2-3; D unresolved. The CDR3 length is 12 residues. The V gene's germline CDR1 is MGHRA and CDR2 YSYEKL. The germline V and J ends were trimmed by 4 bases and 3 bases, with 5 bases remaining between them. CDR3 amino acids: CASSRGTDTQYF. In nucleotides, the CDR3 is TGCGCCAGCAGCCGGGGAACAGATACGCAGTATTTT.

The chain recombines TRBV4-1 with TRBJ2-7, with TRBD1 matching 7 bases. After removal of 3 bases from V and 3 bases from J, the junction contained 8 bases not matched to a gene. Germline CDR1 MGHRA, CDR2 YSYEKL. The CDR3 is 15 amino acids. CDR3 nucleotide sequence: TGCGCCAGCAGCCATCTTCCGGGACAGAACTACGAGCAGTACTTC. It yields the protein CASSHLPGQNYEQYF.

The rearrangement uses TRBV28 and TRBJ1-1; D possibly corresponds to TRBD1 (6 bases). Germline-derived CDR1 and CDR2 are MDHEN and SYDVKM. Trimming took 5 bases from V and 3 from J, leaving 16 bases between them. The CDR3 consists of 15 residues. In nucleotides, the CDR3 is TGTGCCAGCAGTCACATACCAGGGGCTGACACTGAAGCTTTCTTT. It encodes CASSHIPGADTEAFF. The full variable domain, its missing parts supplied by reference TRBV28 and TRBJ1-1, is DVKVTQSSRYLVKRTGEKVFLECVQDMDHENMFWYRQDPGLGLRLIYFSYDVKMKEKGDIPEGYSVSREKKERFSLILESASTNQTSMYLCASSHIPGADTEAFFGQGTRLTVV.

CDR3 coding DNA: TGTGCCAGCAGCTCGGGACAGAGGATGTACGAGCAGTACTTC. Translation: CASSSGQRMYEQYF. This chain joins TRBV7-9 and TRBJ2-7; TRBD1 aligns across 7 bases. V lost 4 bases and J lost 4; bases outside the gene matches: 7. Looked up from germline, CDR1 is SEHNR and CDR2 is FQNEAQ (reference sequence). The CDR3 is made up of 14 amino acids.

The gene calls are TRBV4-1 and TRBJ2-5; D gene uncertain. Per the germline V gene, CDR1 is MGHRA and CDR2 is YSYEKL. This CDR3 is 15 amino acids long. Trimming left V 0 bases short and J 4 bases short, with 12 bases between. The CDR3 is CASSQDPTGPETQYF. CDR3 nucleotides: TGCGCCAGCAGCCAAGACCCGACTGGGCCAGAGACCCAGTACTTC.

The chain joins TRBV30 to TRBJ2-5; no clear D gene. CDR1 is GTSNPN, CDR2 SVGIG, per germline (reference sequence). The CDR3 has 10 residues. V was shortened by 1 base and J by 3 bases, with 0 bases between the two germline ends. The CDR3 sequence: CAWSEETQYF. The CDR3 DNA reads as TGTGCCTGGAGTGAAGAGACCCAGTACTTC.